The present TCR beta chain was sequenced within a study of OX40 agonist ivuxolimab in advanced cancers. Across the whole study: The eligibility criteria allowed prior anti-PD-1, anti-PD-L1 or anti-CTLA-4 therapy, and approximately 38% had some. Partial responses were achieved by three patients, one with hepatocellular carcinoma and two with cutaneous melanoma. Regarding the study as a whole: With doses of 0.1-3.0 mg/kg, partial responders showed among the lowest clonal expansion.

Assay used: immunoSEQ multiplex PCR; TCRdb lists only in-frame clones, some missing. This table has around 78,000 clones, 85% to 90% appearing once. Germline V lookup: CDR1 MDHEN, CDR2 SYDVKM. This CDR3 has 13 amino acids. Trimming removed 3 bases at V and 3 bases at J, with 9 bases between. Any history of autoimmune disease or systemic immunosuppression disqualified patients. Worth noting for this clone: What it binds is not known.

The TCR originated in an adult with an advanced solid tumor such as melanoma, head and neck, liver or kidney cancer. The chain joins TRBV28 to TRBJ2-7; D may be TRBD1 (6 bases). The sample was CD4+ or CD8+ T cells sorted from blood, taken in a trial of the OX40 agonist ivuxolimab. CDR3 coding DNA: TGTGCCAGCAGTTTGTCGGGACACTACGAGCAGTACTTC. It specifies CASSLSGHYEQYF.